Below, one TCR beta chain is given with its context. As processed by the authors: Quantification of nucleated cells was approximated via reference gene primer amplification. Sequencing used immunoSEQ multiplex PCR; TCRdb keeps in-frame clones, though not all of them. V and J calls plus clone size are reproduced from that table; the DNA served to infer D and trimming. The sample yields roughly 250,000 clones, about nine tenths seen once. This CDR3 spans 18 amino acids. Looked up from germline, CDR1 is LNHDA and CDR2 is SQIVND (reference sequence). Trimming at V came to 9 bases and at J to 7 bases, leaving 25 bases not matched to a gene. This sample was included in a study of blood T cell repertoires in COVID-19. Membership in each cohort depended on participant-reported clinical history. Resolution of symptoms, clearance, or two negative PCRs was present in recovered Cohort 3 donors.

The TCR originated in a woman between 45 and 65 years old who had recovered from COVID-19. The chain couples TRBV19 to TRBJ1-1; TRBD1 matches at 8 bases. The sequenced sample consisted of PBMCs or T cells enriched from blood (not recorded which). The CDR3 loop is CASLQGPGQEIEQGEAFF. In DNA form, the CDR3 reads TGTGCCAGCCTCCAAGGACCGGGACAGGAGATTGAACAGGGTGAAGCTTTCTTT.